This is a list of T cell receptor beta chains from one sample in a study of T cell responses to AZD1222 COVID-19 vaccine. Data came from immunoSEQ multiplex PCR; TCRdb stores just in-frame clones and leaves some out. The table records around 140,000 clones, about 89% of them present only once. This sample comprised peripheral blood, obtained 28 days after the second dose of the MenACWY control vaccine. These receptors all stem from an adult who received the MenACWY meningococcal vaccine as a control. The CDR3 runs from the conserved cysteine through the conserved F or W. D genes are given only for firm matches. Expanded clones are given a class, and other clones once, few, many or no size at all.

size	V	length	D	J	DNA	CDR3
-	TRBV21-1	16	-	TRBJ1-5	TGTGCCAGCAGCAGATGGGGACAGAAATGCAATCAGCCCCAGCATTTT	CASSRWGQKCNQPQHF
-	TRBV7-2	15	-	TRBJ2-4	TGTGCCAGCAGCTTAAGGGAGGTAGCCAAAAACATTCAGTACTTC	CASSLREVAKNIQYF
-	TRBV3-1/TRBV3-2	15	TRBD1	TRBJ2-5	TGTGCCAGCAGACGGGACAGGGGGACGGTAGAGACCCAGTACTTC	CASRRDRGTVETQYF
-	TRBV28	14	-	TRBJ1-2	TGTGCCAGCAGGACTGGGGGAGAAAACTATGGCTACACCTTC	CASRTGGENYGYTF
-	TRBV2	12	-	TRBJ2-1	TGTGCCAGCAGTCCCGATCGCAATGAGCAGTTCTTC	CASSPDRNEQFF
-	TRBV29-1	14	-	TRBJ2-7	TGCAGCGTTGAGGAGAGGGGCGGCGTGGACGAGCAGTACTTC	CSVEERGGVDEQYF
-	TRBV6-2/TRBV6-3	17	TRBD1	TRBJ1-1	TGTGCCAGCAGTCCCCTCAGGGGGGGGGCCCAAGACACTGAAGCTTTCTTT	CASSPLRGGAQDTEAFF
-	TRBV7-9	15	-	TRBJ2-7	TGTGCCAGCAGCTTAGTGGCAGGTTATGCCTACGAGCAGTACTTC	CASSLVAGYAYEQYF
-	TRBV4-3	13	-	TRBJ2-7	TGCGCCAGCAGCCAAGATCAGGGGCGGGAGCAGTACTTC	CASSQDQGREQYF
-	TRBV5-6	16	-	TRBJ1-1	TGTGCCAGCAGCCCCCTTGGGGGCACGGTGAACACTGAAGCTTTCTTT	CASSPLGGTVNTEAFF
-	TRBV2	14	-	TRBJ1-5	TGTGCCAGCACGCTGGGGGTCACCGGTCAGCCCCAGCATTTT	CASTLGVTGQPQHF
-	TRBV7-2	16	TRBD2	TRBJ2-5	TGTGCCAGCATCCCAGGGACTAGCGGGGTTCAAGAGACCCAGTACTTC	CASIPGTSGVQETQYF
-	TRBV9	15	-	TRBJ1-6	TGTGCCAGCAGCGTAGGACAGGACAATAATTCACCCCTCCACTTT	CASSVGQDNNSPLHF
few	TRBV5-1	15	TRBD2	TRBJ2-3	TGCGCCAGCAGCTTGGTAGCGGGAGGGCCGGATACGCAGTATTTT	CASSLVAGGPDTQYF
-	TRBV10-3	13	-	TRBJ1-6	TGTGCCATCAGTGAGACAGGGAGTTCACCCCTCCACTTT	CAISETGSSPLHF
-	TRBV3-1/TRBV3-2	16	TRBD1	TRBJ1-1	TGTGCCAGCAGCCAATCGGACAGGGGCGTGAACACTGAAGCTTTCTTT	CASSQSDRGVNTEAFF
medium-sized	TRBV6-1	15	-	TRBJ2-2	TGTGCCAGCAGTGAAGGAGGGGGAAGCCCCGGGGAGCTGTTTTTT	CASSEGGGSPGELFF